The present T cell receptor (beta chain) was sequenced within a study of T cells after yellow fever vaccination. Looking at the study overall: Those fractions that held only low numbers of cells were prepared using the SMART-Seq v4 Ultra Low Input RNA kit. Study-wide points: The booster response re-showed most primary clones: approximately 97% CD4, roughly 91% CD8. High-abundance clonotypes from the bulk population could contaminate FACS-sorted repertoires.

Concerning this clonotype: Antigen specificity is unknown.

The CDR3 length is 17 residues. Germline V lookup: CDR1 KGHSH, CDR2 LQKENI. Trimming took off 1 base at V and 5 bases at J, with 20 bases between the two ends. Template-switching 5'RACE yielded the TCR cDNA; a universal primer site and UMIs were added in the process. TCRdb itself ran the 5' RACE reads through MiXCR, one entry per CDR3 protein. The sample has approximately 510,000 distinct CDR3 sequences; around a fifth are singletons. Sequenced here: PBMCs, sampled roughly 20 days after the first yellow fever vaccination. This chain joins TRBV18 and TRBJ2-5; D unclear. This clonotype was sampled from a man between 18 and 29 years old who received the YFV17D yellow fever vaccine. CDR3 nucleotides: TGTGCCAGCTCACCACTTCTGTTCGGCGTGTCCGGGGAGACCCAGTACTTC. Translating gives CASSPLLFGVSGETQYF.